Listed here are 5 T cell receptor beta chains from one sample, sequenced in a study of blood T cell repertoires in COVID-19. Method: immunoSEQ multiplex PCR; TCRdb's copy keeps in-frame clones and lacks some. This sample has 130,000 to 150,000 clones, with around nine tenths found just once. Sequenced input: peripheral blood. The receptors shown here come from a man aged 50 or older with active or convalescent COVID-19.

CDR3 in amino acids: CASSKRLAGGHYNEQFF. The CDR3 nucleotides are TGTGCCAGTAGTAAAAGACTAGCGGGAGGCCACTACAATGAGCAGTTCTTC. The chain joins TRBV19 to TRBJ2-1, with TRBD2 identical over 13 bases. The CDR3 runs to 17 residues. Germline lookup yields CDR1 LNHDA and CDR2 SQIVND (reference sequence). Trimming cost V 4 bases and J 3 bases; bases outside gene matches: 6.

This clone appeared once. The chain combines TRBV5-1 with TRBJ2-7, with 8 bases matching TRBD1. The V and J ends lost 4 bases and 2 bases, in that order; junction bases with no gene match: 8. The CDR3 loop spans 15 amino acids. The germline gives CDR1 SGHRS, CDR2 YFSETQ. The chain's CDR3 is CASSGGGTGTYEQYF. The DNA for the CDR3 is TGCGCCAGCAGCGGGGGTGGGACAGGCACCTACGAGCAGTACTTC.

This clone has a single count. This chain joins TRBV3-1 (or the pseudogene TRBV3-2) and TRBJ1-2, with TRBD1 matching 9 bases. Germline CDR1 LGHDT, CDR2 YNNKEL (reference sequence). The CDR3 is 16 amino acids. With 3 bases clipped from V and 4 bases from J, the junction kept 9 bases outside the gene matches. This CDR3 reads CASSHGGGQGTYGYTF. The DNA of the CDR3 is TGTGCCAGCAGCCACGGGGGGGGACAGGGAACCTATGGCTACACCTTC.

V is TRBV19 and J is TRBJ2-7, with 8 bases aligning to TRBD1. The CDR3 loop spans 18 amino acids. The V segment lost 4 bases and the J segment 4 bases; nucleotides outside the gene matches: 18. From germline, CDR1 is LNHDA and CDR2 SQIVND (reference sequence). Here the CDR3 reads CASSTIDSFKDRGYEQYF. The CDR3 DNA reads as TGTGCCAGTAGTACCATCGATTCATTTAAAGACAGGGGTTACGAGCAGTACTTC.

The chain recombines TRBV6-2 or TRBV6-3 with TRBJ2-2; 14 bases are shared with TRBD2. The CDR3 is 16 amino acids. Trimming at V came to 5 bases and at J to 6 bases, leaving 5 bases not matched to a gene. The germline V gene has CDR1 MNHEY and CDR2 SVGEGT. CDR3 in DNA: TGTGCCAGCAGTCCGACTAGCGGGAGGGCCGCCGGGGAGCTGTTTTTT. Protein product: CASSPTSGRAAGELFF.